This T cell receptor beta chain was documented in a study of blood T cells in healthy people across ages. Study context: Per two T cells, about one barcoded beta molecule was captured through template switching.

Germline V gives CDR1 MNHNY, CDR2 SVGAGI (reference sequence). The CDR3 covers 16 residues. V lost 5 bases and J lost 3; bases outside the gene matches: 10. It was with a sample-barcoded 5' primer and a J-beta primer mix that a second PCR of roughly 7 to 12 cycles was run. Tagging of each cDNA molecule was performed by a template-switch adaptor with 12 random nucleotides. The yield of each sample was at least 2.5 million CDR3-containing paired-end reads. MiXCR was run by TCRdb on the 5' RACE reads, yielding one entry per CDR3 protein. The repertoire holds approximately 810,000 distinct CDR3 sequences, less than 35% seen once, with 15% to 20% in the top ten. This clonotype showed up just a few times.

The chain recombines TRBV6-6 with TRBJ1-5, with 7 positions matching TRBD1. The sample comprised blood. The clonotype was recovered from a woman of 80 years or more in good health. DNA for the CDR3: TGTGCCAGCAGTCCGGGACAGAGGGTCTACAATCAGCCCCAGCATTTT. It specifies CASSPGQRVYNQPQHF.